The 22 T cell receptor beta chains below were found in one sample sequenced in a study of blood T cells in healthy people across ages. A sample-barcoded 5' primer and a J-beta primer mix were used in a second PCR of roughly 6 to 11 cycles. Each CDR3 protein is one row after TCRdb ran MiXCR on the 5' RACE reads. The profile shows 580,000 or so distinct CDR3 sequences, more than 45% of them singletons. Sequenced: blood. Receptors were obtained from an elderly man in good health.

The V gene is TRBV5-1, the J gene TRBJ2-1, with 7 nucleotides matching TRBD2. This CDR3 region has 15 residues. The germline CDR1 and CDR2 sequences are SGHRS and YFSETQ. Unmatched junction bases numbered 9, after V lost 0 bases and J lost 9 bases. DNA for the CDR3: TGCGCCAGCAGCTTGGCCGGTTACGGGGGGAGTGAGCAGTTCTTC. It is translated as CASSLAGYGGSEQFF.

This clonotype was seen at least ten times. V usage is TRBV6-5 and J usage is TRBJ2-7; no clear D gene. The CDR3 runs to 13 residues. Trimming removed 7 bases at V and 2 bases at J, with 12 bases between. CDR1 and CDR2 (germline): MNHEY, SVGAGI. CDR3 nucleotide sequence: TGTGCCAGCAAGAGCCCTAGAACCTACGAGCAGTACTTC. Its translation: CASKSPRTYEQYF.

The J gene is TRBJ2-3, the V gene TRBV7-2, with D unclear. Deletions cut 11 bases from V and 6 bases from J, with 15 bases between. The CDR3 is 12 residues long. The germline V gene has CDR1 SGHTA and CDR2 FQGNSA. Here the CDR3 reads CAVKGLGDTQYF. In DNA form, the CDR3 reads TGTGCCGTTAAGGGCCTGGGGGATACGCAGTATTTT.

V is TRBV7-6 and J is TRBJ2-5, with no clear D. V was pared by 1 base and J by 0 bases, with 6 bases between. Germline values: CDR1 SGHVS, CDR2 FNYEAQ. The CDR3 loop spans 14 amino acids. CDR3 region: CASSLEAHQETQYF. For the CDR3, the DNA is TGTGCCAGCAGCTTAGAGGCCCACCAAGAGACCCAGTACTTC.

Comment on this clonotype: With a much larger clone just one base away, this may be a read error. The rearrangement links TRBV7-9 to TRBJ1-1, with D hard to call. The germline V gene has CDR1 SEHNR and CDR2 FQNEAQ (reference sequence). This CDR3 spans 13 amino acids. DNA of the CDR3: TGTGCCGGCAGCTTAGAGAGGAACACTGAAGCTTTCTTT. It translates to CAGSLERNTEAFF.

CDR3 bases: TGTGCCAGCCTGGAGGATAACTACAATGAGCAGTTCTTC. As protein: CASLEDNYNEQFF. The chain couples TRBV6-2 or TRBV6-3 to TRBJ2-1; a weak D match, TRBD2 (5 bases). Deletions cut 8 bases from V and 3 bases from J, with 11 bases between. The CDR3 runs 13 residues. Germline CDR1 MNHEY, CDR2 SVGEGT.

This clonotype was observed a few times. The rearrangement links TRBV7-9 to TRBJ2-3; a possible D gene is TRBD1 (7 bases). The germline V and J ends were trimmed by 4 bases and 4 bases, with 9 bases remaining between them. In germline, CDR1 is SEHNR, CDR2 FQNEAQ (reference sequence). This CDR3 is built from 13 residues. The CDR3 loop reads CASSSGGPDTQYF. The DNA for the CDR3 is TGTGCCAGCAGCTCAGGGGGGCCAGATACGCAGTATTTT.

The chain combines TRBV6-2 or TRBV6-3 with TRBJ2-7; 8 bases agree with TRBD1. CDR1 and CDR2 from the germline V gene are MNHEY and SVGEGT. This CDR3 region has 15 residues. The V and J ends lost 4 bases and 10 bases, in that order; junction bases with no gene match: 15. The CDR3 reads CASSSARTGMEAQYF. CDR3 DNA sequence: TGTGCCAGCAGTTCTGCCCGGACAGGGATGGAGGCCCAGTACTTC.

The chain has TRBV7-3 and TRBJ1-1, with a tentative D call TRBD1 (5 bases). Germline loops: CDR1 SGHTA, CDR2 FQGTGA. The CDR3 spans 15 residues. Trimming cost V 2 bases and J 4 bases, with 14 bases left between them. This CDR3 is CASSLAAGTLTEAFF. CDR3 nucleotide sequence: TGTGCCAGCAGCTTAGCCGCCGGGACGCTCACTGAAGCTTTCTTT.

The rearrangement links TRBV4-3 to TRBJ2-1; 8 bases match TRBD2. V lost 0 bases and J lost 4; bases outside the gene matches: 5. This CDR3 is 16 amino acids long. CDR1 and CDR2 from the germline V gene are LGHNA and YSLEER. DNA for the CDR3: TGCGCCAGCAGCCAAGATTACAGCGGGGGTTACAATGAGCAGTTCTTC. Protein: CASSQDYSGGYNEQFF.

This clonotype appeared many times. The CDR3 loop is CATKALAGGSHEQFF. The CDR3 nucleotides are TGTGCCACCAAGGCGCTAGCGGGAGGGTCCCATGAGCAGTTCTTC. The V gene is TRBV6-5, the J gene TRBJ2-1; 12 positions agree with TRBD2. Germline values: CDR1 MNHEY, CDR2 SVGAGI. V lost 10 bases, J lost 8 bases, and 12 bases stayed unmatched. CDR3 length equals 15 residues.

The V gene is TRBV20-1, the J gene TRBJ2-7; TRBD2 matches at 7 bases. CDR1 is DFQATT and CDR2 is SNEGSKA in the germline V gene (reference sequence). The CDR3 has 15 amino acids. V was pared by 0 bases and J by 0 bases, with 5 bases of the junction left unmatched. The CDR3 coding sequence is TGCAGTGCTAGAGATCGTGGGACTATCTCCTACGAGCAGTACTTC. This encodes CSARDRGTISYEQYF.

The chain joins TRBV7-3 to TRBJ2-5; TRBD2 agrees at 8 bases. TRBJ2-7 explains the end of the DNA better; the J call may be wrong. CDR1 and CDR2 (germline): SGHTA, FQGTGA. The CDR3 is 13 amino acids. CDR3 nucleotide sequence: TGTGCCAGCAGCTCCGGGAGGGGTTTCGAGCAGTACTTC. It yields the protein CASSSGRGFEQYF.

This chain joins TRBV12-3 or TRBV12-4 and TRBJ2-2, with 9 bases matching TRBD2. V shed 4 bases and J 10 bases; nucleotides not matched to a gene: 13. This CDR3 contains 16 residues. CDR3: CASSSQRTSEDVELFF. The CDR3 region has the DNA TGTGCCAGCAGTTCCCAGAGGACTAGCGAGGATGTGGAGCTGTTTTTT.

The J gene is TRBJ2-3, the V gene TRBV29-1; 8 bases match TRBD2. V dropped 7 bases and J dropped 1; count of bases not matched to a gene: 7. The germline V gene has CDR1 SQVTM and CDR2 ANQGSEA. This CDR3 has 14 amino acids. The CDR3 region is CSGRGGGGTDTQYF. DNA of the CDR3: TGCAGCGGTCGGGGGGGAGGCGGCACAGATACGCAGTATTTT.

The J gene is TRBJ1-6, the V gene TRBV7-2, with 7 bases lining up with TRBD1. Per the germline V gene, CDR1 is SGHTA and CDR2 is FQGNSA. J was trimmed by 7 bases and V by 6 bases; bases with no gene match: 9. The CDR3 consists of 15 residues. CDR3 DNA sequence: TGTGCCAGCAGACCCCCGGGACAGTCAAATTCACCCCTCCACTTT. Its protein is CASRPPGQSNSPLHF.

This clonotype was recorded many times. The J gene is TRBJ1-2, the V gene TRBV6-6; 8 bases align to TRBD1. In germline, CDR1 is MNHNY, CDR2 SVGAGI (reference sequence). The CDR3 is 16 amino acids. The J segment lost 2 bases and the V segment lost 4 bases, leaving 9 bases of the junction unmatched. The chain's CDR3 is CASSSGGARENYGYTF. In DNA, the CDR3 is TGTGCCAGCAGTTCAGGGGGCGCAAGGGAGAACTATGGCTACACCTTC.

Comments on this clonotype: A read error may account for a junction end that differs from germline. V and J are TRBV7-2 and TRBJ2-1; D is unresolved. The CDR3 has 12 residues. The V gene's germline CDR1 is SGHTA and CDR2 FQGNSA. This chain's CDR3 is CAGSSSYNEQFF. The CDR3 region has the DNA TGTGCCGGCAGCTCCTCCTACAATGAGCAGTTCTTC. Using reference TRBV7-2 and TRBJ2-1 for the parts outside the CDR3, the full variable domain is GAGVSQSPSNKVTEKGKDVELRCDPISGHTALYWYRQSLGQGLEFLIYFQGNSAPDKSGLPSDRFSAERTGGSVSTLTIQRTQQEDSAVYLCAGSSSYNEQFFGPGTRLTVL.

As regards this clonotype: Possible read error: a much larger clone is one base away. The genes are TRBV7-9 and TRBJ1-2; 9 nucleotides match TRBD1. The V segment lost 5 bases and the J segment 6 bases; nucleotides outside the gene matches: 7. The CDR3 is 14 amino acids. CDR1 and CDR2 (germline): SEHNR, FQNEAQ (reference sequence). CDR3 sequence reads: CASSDLGTGNGYTF. For the CDR3, the DNA is TGTGCCAGCAGCGACCTCGGGACAGGGAATGGCTACACCTTC.

This sequence joins TRBV25-1 and TRBJ1-6, with D maybe TRBD1 (6 bases). This CDR3 spans 15 amino acids. V lost 5 bases to trimming and J lost 5 bases, with 13 bases between them. Germline assignment: CDR1 MGHDK and CDR2 SYGVNS. In DNA, the CDR3 is TGTGCCAGCAGTAGGCGGACAGCGGATAATTCACCCCTCCACTTT. This translates into CASSRRTADNSPLHF.

The chain uses TRBV18 and TRBJ2-5, with a possible D match to TRBD1 (5 bases). The J call may be faulty, since TRBJ2-7 better matches the DNA end. The CDR3 is 13 amino acids. Per germline, CDR1 KGHSH and CDR2 LQKENI. CDR3 sequence: CATTPETQGEQYF. The CDR3 DNA reads as TGTGCCACCACGCCGGAAACTCAGGGCGAGCAGTACTTC.

This chain joins TRBV5-1 and TRBJ2-7; a weak D match, TRBD2 (5 bases). V dropped 4 bases and J dropped 4 bases, with 18 bases sitting between them. Germline V gene sequence: CDR1 SGHRS, CDR2 YFSETQ. The CDR3 has 15 residues. The CDR3 DNA is TGCGCCAGCAGCACACAACCGGGTGAGGGTTACGAGCAGTACTTC. This gives the protein CASSTQPGEGYEQYF.